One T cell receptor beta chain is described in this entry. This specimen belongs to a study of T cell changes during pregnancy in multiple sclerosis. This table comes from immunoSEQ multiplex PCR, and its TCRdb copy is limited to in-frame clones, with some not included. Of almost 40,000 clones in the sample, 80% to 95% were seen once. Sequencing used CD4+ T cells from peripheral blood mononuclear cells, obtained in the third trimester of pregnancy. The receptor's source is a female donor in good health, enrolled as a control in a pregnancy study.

CDR3 sequence reads: CASSALGTANTGELFF. CDR3 nucleotide sequence: TGTGCCAGCAGTGCCCTGGGGACAGCCAACACCGGGGAGCTGTTTTTT. The genes are TRBV6-1 and TRBJ2-2; TRBD1 matches 7 bases. This CDR3 spans 16 amino acids. Germline trimming cut 4 bases from V and 2 bases from J; bases unmatched to any gene: 7. Germline V gene data show CDR1 as MNHNS and CDR2 as SASEGT.